This TCR beta chain was retrieved from a study of T cell responses to AZD1222 COVID-19 vaccine. Concerning this clone: Its antigen is as yet unknown.

Study-level findings and limits: White British people made up most donors, females outnumbered males, and clonal diversity was possibly underestimated. In the spike-specific TCR repertoire, nearly half reportedly target unmutated variant regions.

The germline V and J ends were trimmed by 6 bases and 0 bases, with 8 bases remaining between them. Germline V gene sequence: CDR1 SGHAT, CDR2 FQNNGV. This CDR3 region has 13 residues. Both about-4-week and about-12-week second-dose recipients were combined. Profiling relied on immunoSEQ multiplex PCR, and the TCRdb table lists in-frame clones only, not all of them. This table has 120,000 to 150,000 clones, roughly nine tenths appearing once. This chain joins TRBV11-2 and TRBJ1-1; D may be TRBD1 (5 bases). The clonotype was recovered from an adult who received the AZD1222 COVID-19 vaccine. Specimen: peripheral blood, collected 28 days after the second AZD1222 dose. CDR3 loop: CASRPTVNTEAFF. DNA of the CDR3: TGTGCCAGCAGACCGACAGTGAACACTGAAGCTTTCTTT. Using reference TRBV11-2 and TRBJ1-1 for the parts outside the CDR3, the full variable domain is EAGVAQSPRYKIIEKRQSVAFWCNPISGHATLYWYQQILGQGPKLLIQFQNNGVVDDSQLPKDRFSAERLKGVDSTLKIQPAKLEDSAVYLCASRPTVNTEAFFGQGTRLTVV.